Listed below are T cell receptor beta chains from one sample, sequenced in a study of patients and donors after allogeneic stem cell transplantation. TCRdb re-called the RT-PCR reads through MiXCR, storing one row per CDR3 protein. The sample includes around 25,000 distinct CDR3 sequences, roughly 43% of them seen just once. The material sequenced was blood, either unsorted or a sorted T cell fraction (not recorded which). All receptors derive from a human donor who was either an allogeneic HSCT recipient or a stem cell or donor lymphocyte infusion donor (not recorded which). It is not recorded whose cells these are; they may come from a transplant donor. CDR3s include the opening cysteine and the closing phenylalanine or tryptophan. D genes are given only for firm matches. Clone size is shown for a subset of rows, as once, few, many or a class of expanded clone.

d_gene | j_gene | v_gene | abundance | CDR3nt | CDR3aa
TRBD2 | TRBJ2-1 | TRBV5-1 | few | TGCGCCAGCAGCCTAGCGGGGGGCCGGGATGAGCAGTTCTTC | CASSLAGGRDEQFF
TRBD1 | TRBJ2-3 | TRBV24-1 | . | TGTGCCACCAGTGTCCCGGACAGGGTAGATACGCAGTATTTT | CATSVPDRVDTQYF
. | TRBJ1-5 | TRBV7-9 | . | TGTGCCAGCAGCTTAATGGGGAGCAGCAATCAGCCCCAGCATTTT | CASSLMGSSNQPQHF
. | TRBJ2-7 | TRBV6-5 | few | TGTGCCAGCAGTTACTTTACGGGCGAGCAGTACTTC | CASSYFTGEQYF
. | TRBJ1-1 | TRBV2 | . | TGTGCCAGCAGCCCCGGGACGGTGAACACTGAAGCTTTCTTT | CASSPGTVNTEAFF
. | TRBJ1-2 | TRBV7-2 | few | TGTGCCAGCAGCTTGACAGGAGCTAACTATGGCTACACCTTC | CASSLTGANYGYTF
. | TRBJ1-1 | TRBV5-1 | . | TGCGCCAGCAGCCCACAACTCACAGGGAACACTGAAGCTTTCTTT | CASSPQLTGNTEAFF
TRBD2 | TRBJ2-5 | TRBV29-1 | . | TGCAGCGTGGCCAGCGGGAGAGAAGAGACCCAGTACTTC | CSVASGREETQYF
. | TRBJ1-2 | TRBV20-1 | few | TGCAGTGCTAGAGATCGCTATGGCTACACCTTC | CSARDRYGYTF
. | TRBJ2-1 | TRBV7-3 | . | TGTGCCAGCAGCTCCGGGGGCCCCTACAATGAGCAGTTCTTC | CASSSGGPYNEQFF
. | TRBJ2-3 | TRBV3-1 | . | TGTGCCAGCAGCCAATATCCGGTCCAGGTCCCGAATACGCAGTATTTT | CASSQYPVQVPNTQYF
TRBD1 | TRBJ2-4 | TRBV29-1 | . | TGCAGCGTTGAAGACGTCGGACAGGGCCTAAGGAACATTCAGTACTTC | CSVEDVGQGLRNIQYF
. | TRBJ1-4 | TRBV7-8 | few | TGTGCCAGCAGCTTAGCGGGGGGTACTAATGAAAAACTGTTTTTT | CASSLAGGTNEKLFF
TRBD2 | TRBJ2-7 | TRBV29-1 | . | TGCAGCGTTGGAGGACTAGCGGGGATCTCCTACGAGCAGTACTTC | CSVGGLAGISYEQYF
TRBD2 | TRBJ2-1 | TRBV20-1 | . | TGCAGTGCTAGGAACTTTCTGGGACTAGCTATTAATGAGCAGTTCTTC | CSARNFLGLAINEQFF
TRBD2 | TRBJ2-1 | TRBV6-5 | few | TGTGCCAGCAGTTCTGGGGGGAGGGCGAGGAATGAGCAGTTCTTC | CASSSGGRARNEQFF
. | TRBJ2-2 | TRBV20-1 | few | TGCAGTGCTAGAGATGTACGTGCCGGGGAGCTGTTTTTT | CSARDVRAGELFF
TRBD2 | TRBJ2-1 | TRBV5-1 | few | TGCGCCAGCAGCTCTCTTCGGAGCGGGGGGCGAAATGAGCAGTTCTTC | CASSSLRSGGRNEQFF
. | TRBJ2-1 | TRBV7-9 | . | TGTGCCAGCAGCTTCTTTCCCAAAGGTTCATACAATGAGCAGTTCTTC | CASSFFPKGSYNEQFF
TRBD1 | TRBJ1-6 | TRBV4-1 | few | TGCGCCAGCAGCTACGCCGGGACAGAAAATTCACCCCTCCACTTT | CASSYAGTENSPLHF
. | TRBJ1-2 | TRBV29-1 | few | TGCAGCGTTGAGCTCCTAAGGCACTATGGCTACACCTTC | CSVELLRHYGYTF
. | TRBJ1-5 | TRBV5-6 | . | TGTGCCAGCAGCTTGGGCGCAGGGAGGGATAGCAATCAGCCCCAGCATTTT | CASSLGAGRDSNQPQHF
. | TRBJ2-2 | TRBV24-1 | . | TGTGCCACCAGTGATTCAGGGAGTGGAACCGGGGAGCTGTTTTTT | CATSDSGSGTGELFF
. | TRBJ2-1 | TRBV3-1 | . | TGTGCCAGCAGCCAAGATAATGGAGACAATGAGCAGTTCTTC | CASSQDNGDNEQFF
. | TRBJ1-1 | TRBV7-6 | . | TGTGCCAGCAGCTTCGCAGGCACTGAAGCTTTCTTT | CASSFAGTEAFF
. | TRBJ2-5 | TRBV11-2 | . | TGTGCCAGCAGCGTCTACGGGATAGAGACCCAGTACTTC | CASSVYGIETQYF
TRBD1 | TRBJ1-4 | TRBV18 | . | TGTGCCAGCTCACAAGGGACAGGAGATGAAAAACTGTTTTTT | CASSQGTGDEKLFF
. | TRBJ1-5 | TRBV7-3 | . | TGTGCCAGCAGCGGCCAGGTTAATCAGCCCCAGCATTTT | CASSGQVNQPQHF
TRBD2 | TRBJ2-7 | TRBV13 | . | TGTGCCAGCAGCCATGGGACTAGCGGGAGGTGGCCCTCCTACGAGCAGTACTTC | CASSHGTSGRWPSYEQYF
. | TRBJ1-5 | TRBV7-2 | few | TGTGCCAGCAGCTTAGAACCCCAGCCCCAGCATTTT | CASSLEPQPQHF
. | TRBJ2-1 | TRBV5-1 | once | TGCGCCAGCGCGCTGGGGGGTTCCTACAATGAGCAGTTCTTC | CASALGGSYNEQFF
. | TRBJ1-1 | TRBV5-1 | few | TGCGCCAGCAGCTTGACCTCAAGGAAGGGCACTGAAGCTTTCTTT | CASSLTSRKGTEAFF
. | TRBJ1-2 | TRBV12-3/TRBV12-4 | . | TGTGCCAGCAGTTTACCGGGGGGCGGGGATGGCTACACCTTC | CASSLPGGGDGYTF
. | TRBJ1-1 | TRBV5-1 | few | TGCGCCAGCAGCTTTCGGCAGGGGCTGGCCACTGAAGCTTTCTTT | CASSFRQGLATEAFF
. | TRBJ1-1 | TRBV4-2 | few | TGTGCCAGCCAACGTACTCTGAACACTGAAGCTTTCTTT | CASQRTLNTEAFF
TRBD2 | TRBJ2-1 | TRBV6-5 | . | TGTGCCAGCAGTTATCAGGCGGGAGGCGATAACAATGAGCAGTTCTTC | CASSYQAGGDNNEQFF
. | TRBJ2-5 | TRBV5-1 | . | TGCGCCAGCAGCTTTTCCTCTGAGACCCAGTACTTC | CASSFSSETQYF
TRBD2 | TRBJ2-3 | TRBV2 | . | TGTGCCAGCAGTGAATCTCGGGGACTAGCGAGGGGCACAGATACGCAGTATTTT | CASSESRGLARGTDTQYF
TRBD1 | TRBJ1-1 | TRBV5-4 | . | TGTGCCAGCAGGATCGAACAGGGGTGGTTCACTGAAGCTTTCTTT | CASRIEQGWFTEAFF
. | TRBJ2-3 | TRBV6-6 | . | TGTGCCAGCAGAAGCCCCAGGGGGGCTACTAGCACAGATACGCAGTATTTT | CASRSPRGATSTDTQYF